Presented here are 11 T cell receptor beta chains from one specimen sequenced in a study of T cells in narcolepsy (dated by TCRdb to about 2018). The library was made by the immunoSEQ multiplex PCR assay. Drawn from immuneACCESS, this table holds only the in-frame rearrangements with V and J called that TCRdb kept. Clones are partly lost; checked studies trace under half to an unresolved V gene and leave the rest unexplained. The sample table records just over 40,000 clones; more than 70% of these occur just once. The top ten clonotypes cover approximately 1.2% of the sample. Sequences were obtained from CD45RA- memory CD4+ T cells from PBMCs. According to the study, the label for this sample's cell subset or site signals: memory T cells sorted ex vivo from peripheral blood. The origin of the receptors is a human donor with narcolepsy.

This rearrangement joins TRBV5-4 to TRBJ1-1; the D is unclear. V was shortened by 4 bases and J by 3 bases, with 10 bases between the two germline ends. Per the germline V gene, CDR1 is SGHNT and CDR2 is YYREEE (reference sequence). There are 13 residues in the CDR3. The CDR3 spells CASSPSSDTEAFF. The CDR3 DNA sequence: TGTGCCAGCAGCCCCAGCAGCGACACTGAAGCTTTCTTT.

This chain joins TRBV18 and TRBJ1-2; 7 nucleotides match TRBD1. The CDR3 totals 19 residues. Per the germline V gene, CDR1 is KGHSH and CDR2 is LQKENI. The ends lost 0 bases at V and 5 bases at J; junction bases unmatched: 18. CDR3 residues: CASSPPIRQGPLTGYGYTF. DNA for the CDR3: TGTGCCAGCTCACCACCCATCCGACAGGGCCCTCTGACTGGGTATGGCTACACCTTC. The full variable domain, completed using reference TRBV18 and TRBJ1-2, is NAGVMQNPRHLVRRRGQEARLRCSPMKGHSHVYWYRQLPEEGLKFMVYLQKENIIDESGMPKERFSAEFPKEGPSILRIQQVVRGDSAAYFCASSPPIRQGPLTGYGYTFGSGTRLTVV.

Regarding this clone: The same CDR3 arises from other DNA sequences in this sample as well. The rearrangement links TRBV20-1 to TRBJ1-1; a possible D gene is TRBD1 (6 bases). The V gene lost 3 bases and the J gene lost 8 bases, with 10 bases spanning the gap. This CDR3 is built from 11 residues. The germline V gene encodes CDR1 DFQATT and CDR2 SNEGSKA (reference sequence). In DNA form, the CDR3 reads TGCAGTGCTAGGAGGGGGGGCGAAGCTTTCTTT. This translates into CSARRGGEAFF.

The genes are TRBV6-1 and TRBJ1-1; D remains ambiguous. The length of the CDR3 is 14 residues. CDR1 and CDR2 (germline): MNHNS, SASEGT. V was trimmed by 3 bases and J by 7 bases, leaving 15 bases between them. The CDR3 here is CASSDRTTAVEAFF. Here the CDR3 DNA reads TGTGCCAGCAGTGACCGGACGACGGCAGTTGAAGCTTTCTTT.

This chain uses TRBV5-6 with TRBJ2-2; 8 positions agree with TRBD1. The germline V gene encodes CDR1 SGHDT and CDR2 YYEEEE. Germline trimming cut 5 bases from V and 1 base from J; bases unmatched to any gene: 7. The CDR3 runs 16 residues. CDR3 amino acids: CASRWGQVLNTGELFF. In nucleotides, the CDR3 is TGTGCCAGCAGGTGGGGACAGGTTCTGAACACCGGGGAGCTGTTTTTT.

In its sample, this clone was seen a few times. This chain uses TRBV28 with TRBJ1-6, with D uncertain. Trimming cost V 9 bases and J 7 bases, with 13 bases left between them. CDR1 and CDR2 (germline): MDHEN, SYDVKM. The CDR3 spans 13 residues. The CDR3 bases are TGTGCCAGTACCTCCGGGAAGAATTCACCCCTCCACTTT. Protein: CASTSGKNSPLHF. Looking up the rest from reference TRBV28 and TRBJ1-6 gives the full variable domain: DVKVTQSSRYLVKRTGEKVFLECVQDMDHENMFWYRQDPGLGLRLIYFSYDVKMKEKGDIPEGYSVSREKKERFSLILESASTNQTSMYLCASTSGKNSPLHFGNGTRLTVT.

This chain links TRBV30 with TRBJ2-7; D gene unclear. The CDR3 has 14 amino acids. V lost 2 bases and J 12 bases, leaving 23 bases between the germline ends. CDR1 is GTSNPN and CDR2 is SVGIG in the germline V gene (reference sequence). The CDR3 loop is CAWSPRSRQLLGYF. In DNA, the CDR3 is TGTGCCTGGAGTCCCCGGAGTCGGCAGTTGCTTGGGTACTTC.

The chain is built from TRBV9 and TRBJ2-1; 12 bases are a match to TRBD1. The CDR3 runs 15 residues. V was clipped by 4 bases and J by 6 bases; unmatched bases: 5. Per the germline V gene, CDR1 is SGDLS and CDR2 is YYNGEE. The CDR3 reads CASSIRDRGPNEQFF. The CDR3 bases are TGTGCCAGCAGCATCCGGGACAGGGGGCCCAATGAGCAGTTCTTC.

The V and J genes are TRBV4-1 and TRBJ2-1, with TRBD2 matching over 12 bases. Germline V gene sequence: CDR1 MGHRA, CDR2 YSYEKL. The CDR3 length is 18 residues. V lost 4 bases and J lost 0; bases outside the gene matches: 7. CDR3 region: CASSPRLAGVSSYNEQFF. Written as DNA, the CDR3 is TGCGCCAGCAGCCCCAGACTAGCGGGGGTTAGCTCCTACAATGAGCAGTTCTTC.

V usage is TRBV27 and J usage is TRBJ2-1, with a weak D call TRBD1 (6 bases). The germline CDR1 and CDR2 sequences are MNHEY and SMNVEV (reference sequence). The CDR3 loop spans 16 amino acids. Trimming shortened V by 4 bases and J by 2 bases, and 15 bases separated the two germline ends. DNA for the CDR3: TGTGCCAGCAGTTCCTACGAGGGGGTTACCTACAATGAGCAGTTCTTC. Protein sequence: CASSSYEGVTYNEQFF.

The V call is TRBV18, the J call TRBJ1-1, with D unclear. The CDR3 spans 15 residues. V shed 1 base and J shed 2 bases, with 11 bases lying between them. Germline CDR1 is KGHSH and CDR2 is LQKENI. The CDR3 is CASSPLETANTEAFF. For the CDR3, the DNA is TGTGCCAGCTCACCACTCGAAACAGCTAACACTGAAGCTTTCTTT.